This record looks at one T cell receptor (beta chain) sequence and its context. What it binds is unknown. The authors reverse transcribed all of the isolated RNA, so sequencing captured expressed TCRB transcripts. Clones were read by immunoSEQ multiplex PCR, and TCRdb kept only the in-frame ones, dropping some. The table shows around 710,000 clones, with under 15% occurring only once. This specimen belongs to a study of beta chain features in type 1 diabetes. About the study: Researchers looked at roughly 110 million sorted cells across all samples. Study-wide points: Shorter templates might be favored by PCR, and equally so in patients and in controls. Moderately but significantly shorter TCRB CDR3s were found in Type 1 diabetes patients in all four CD4+ subsets.

Trimming took 5 bases from V and 8 from J, leaving 22 bases between them. The germline CDR1 and CDR2 sequences are MNHEY and SMNVEV (reference sequence). The length of the CDR3 is 17 residues. Blood was drawn once from each donor into heparinised tubes. The draws averaged about 0.11 L. Sequenced input: naive CD4+ T cells from blood. The chain carries TRBV27 and TRBJ1-6, with a possible D match to TRBD1 (5 bases). The sequence came from a man between 25 and 39 years old with type 1 diabetes. The CDR3 here is CASSTTAPEGRYSPLHF. The CDR3 DNA reads as TGTGCCAGCAGTACAACGGCCCCGGAGGGGAGATATTCACCCCTCCACTTT.